This TCR beta chain was sequenced in a study of T cells after posttransplantation cyclophosphamide. Study-wide results and caveats: Skin or GI-infiltrating T cells shared few TRB sequences with blood. Donor CD8+ memory clones often dominated recipient blood repertoires at later times. After PTCy, TRB diversity resembled that of CNI/methotrexate controls.

The CDR3 is 16 amino acids. The junction had 13 bases not matched to a gene; V was cut back by 4 bases and J by 5 bases. Germline V lookup: CDR1 SGHRS, CDR2 YFSETQ. Control samples came 1 year after myeloablative marrow transplants with methotrexate plus calcineurin inhibitor. Sequencing was performed with immunoSEQ multiplex PCR; in TCRdb, only in-frame clones are kept and a portion is missing. The repertoire holds 20,000 to 25,000 clones, with over 75% as singletons. This clone appeared a few times. Its specificity is not known. The specimen comprised PBMCs, sampled 359 days after allogeneic stem cell transplant with calcineurin inhibitor and methotrexate. The sequence derives from a female patient aged 30 to 45 who received an allogeneic stem cell transplant from an unrelated donor, was CMV-positive, and had acute and chronic GVHD. Part of the T cells may come from the graft donor. The chain is built from TRBV5-1 and TRBJ2-3; 7 positions agree with TRBD1. The CDR3 protein is CASSPERGAGGDTQYF. In DNA, the CDR3 is TGCGCCAGCAGCCCGGAAAGGGGAGCAGGGGGAGATACGCAGTATTTT.